These 4 T cell receptor beta chains share one sample of origin, sequenced in a study of cytomegalovirus exposure and HLA in healthy donors. The PCR employed 60 Vbeta primers together with 13 Jbeta primers. Profiled with immunoSEQ multiplex PCR; TCRdb holds only in-frame clones, not every one. Of 150,000 to 200,000 clones in the sample, around 78% are singletons; the top ten hold approximately 2%. Sequencing was done on a sample of PBMCs. The receptors shown here come from a man younger than 45 in good health and CMV-seronegative.

The chain is built from TRBV28 and TRBJ2-5; 9 bases are shared with TRBD1. The better agreement between TRBJ2-7 and the DNA end casts doubt on the J call. Germline CDR1 MDHEN, CDR2 SYDVKM. This CDR3 has 15 amino acids. The DNA for the CDR3 is TGTGCCAGCAGACCCCTCGGGACAGGGACCTACGAGCAGTACTTC. Translated: CASRPLGTGTYEQYF.

The V gene is TRBV6-5, the J gene TRBJ1-5; 8 bases are a match to TRBD1. CDR1 and CDR2 (germline): MNHEY, SVGAGI. The J segment lost 4 bases and the V segment lost 4 bases, leaving 3 bases of the junction unmatched. This CDR3 spans 14 amino acids. CDR3 amino acids: CASSSGQGNQPQHF. CDR3 DNA sequence: TGTGCCAGCAGTTCAGGACAGGGTAATCAGCCCCAGCATTTT.

In DNA form, the CDR3 reads TGTGCCAGCAGGGGGGAGGTAGTCACTGAAGCTTTCTTT. This gives the protein CASRGEVVTEAFF. The chain couples TRBV27 to TRBJ1-1, with D possibly matching TRBD1 (5 bases). Germline CDR1 MNHEY, CDR2 SMNVEV (reference sequence). The CDR3 runs to 13 residues. V lost 6 bases and J 4 bases, leaving 12 bases between the germline ends.

The chain employs TRBV27 and TRBJ2-1; the match to TRBD1 covers 9 bases. Trimming removed 5 bases from V and 5 bases from J; junction bases left unmatched: 31. This CDR3 is 23 amino acids long. Germline V CDR1 and CDR2: MNHEY, SMNVEV (reference sequence). The CDR3 coding sequence is TGTGCCAGCAGTACTATATTGCCCCCCCCACAGGGGGCGGGTACCAACGGACACAATGAGCAGTTCTTC. Translation gives CASSTILPPPQGAGTNGHNEQFF.